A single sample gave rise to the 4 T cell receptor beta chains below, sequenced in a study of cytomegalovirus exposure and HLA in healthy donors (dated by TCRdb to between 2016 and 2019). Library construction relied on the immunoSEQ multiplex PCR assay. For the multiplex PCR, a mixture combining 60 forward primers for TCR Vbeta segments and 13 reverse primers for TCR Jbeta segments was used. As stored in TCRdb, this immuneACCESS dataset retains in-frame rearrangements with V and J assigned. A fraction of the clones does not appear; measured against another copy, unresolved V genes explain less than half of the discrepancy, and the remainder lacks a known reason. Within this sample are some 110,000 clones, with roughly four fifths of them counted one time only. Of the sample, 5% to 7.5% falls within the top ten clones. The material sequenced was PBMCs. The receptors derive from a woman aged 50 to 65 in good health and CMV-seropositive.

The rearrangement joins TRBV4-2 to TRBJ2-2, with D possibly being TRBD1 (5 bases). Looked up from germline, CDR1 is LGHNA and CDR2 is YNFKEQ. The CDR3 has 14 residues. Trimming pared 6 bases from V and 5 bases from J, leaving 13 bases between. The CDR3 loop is CASSKGPQTGELFF. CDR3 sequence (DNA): TGTGCCAGCAGTAAGGGGCCCCAAACCGGGGAGCTGTTTTTT.

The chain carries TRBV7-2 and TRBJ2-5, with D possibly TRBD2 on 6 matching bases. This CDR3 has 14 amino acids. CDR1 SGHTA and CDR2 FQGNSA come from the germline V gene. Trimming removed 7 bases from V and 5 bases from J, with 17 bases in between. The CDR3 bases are TGTGCCAGCACCGACCCGGGGGTTTTCGAGACCCAGTACTTC. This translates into CASTDPGVFETQYF.

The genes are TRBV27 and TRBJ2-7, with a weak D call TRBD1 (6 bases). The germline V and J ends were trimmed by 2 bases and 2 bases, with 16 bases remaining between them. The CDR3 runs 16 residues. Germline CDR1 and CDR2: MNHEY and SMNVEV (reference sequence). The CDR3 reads CASSLVATTGPYEQYF. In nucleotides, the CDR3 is TGTGCCAGCAGTTTAGTCGCCACGACAGGACCCTACGAGCAGTACTTC.

The CDR3 here is CASSPYAGTFDYGYTF. In nucleotides, the CDR3 is TGCGCCAGCAGCCCGTACGCGGGGACTTTTGACTATGGCTACACCTTC. V gene TRBV4-3 combines with J gene TRBJ1-2, with a possible D match to TRBD1 (5 bases). CDR1 is LGHNA and CDR2 is YSLEER in the germline V gene. Trimming removed 4 bases from V and 3 bases from J, with 18 bases in between. The CDR3 runs to 16 residues.